These 21 T cell receptor beta chains were sequenced from one sample in a study of human T cells and chemical hapten exposure. TCRdb recomputed calls from the RACE reads with MiXCR, one row per CDR3 protein. The sample lists about 250,000 distinct CDR3 sequences; 7.5% to 9% were seen once. Time point in this sample: pre-sensitization, week 0. Treatment indicated: therapeutic diphenylcyclopropenone sensitization with weekly scalp DPC. The specimen was whole blood, collected in connection with sensitization to the hapten diphenylcyclopropenone (DPC). The receptors stem from a man aged 18 to 30 with alopecia areata. Some clones in this sample may be carry-over from other donors' samples.

This chain connects TRBV9 to TRBJ1-2; 8 nucleotides align to TRBD1. V lost 0 bases to trimming and J lost 4 bases; unmatched junction nucleotides: 5. The germline gives CDR1 SGDLS, CDR2 YYNGEE. The CDR3 is 15 residues long. CDR3: CASSVDWTGPYGYTF. CDR3 coding DNA: TGTGCCAGCAGCGTAGATTGGACAGGGCCCTATGGCTACACCTTC.

Turning to this clonotype: A read error may produce the germline difference seen at one junction end. V is TRBV6-6 and J is TRBJ2-1, with 8 bases fitting TRBD2. The germline CDR1 and CDR2 sequences are MNHNY and SVGAGI (reference sequence). This CDR3 comprises 16 residues. The CDR3 protein is CASSFLTSGPWNEQFF. In nucleotides, the CDR3 is TGCGCCAGCAGTTTTTTAACTAGCGGACCATGGAATGAGCAGTTCTTC.

The J gene is TRBJ2-2, the V gene TRBV4-1, with D maybe TRBD1 (5 bases). This CDR3 has 15 amino acids. From germline, CDR1 is MGHRA and CDR2 YSYEKL. V gave up 0 bases and J gave up 5 bases, with 10 bases separating them. The CDR3 reads CASSQDGAVTGELFF. The DNA for the CDR3 is TGCGCCAGCAGCCAAGATGGGGCGGTGACCGGGGAGCTGTTTTTT.

This clonotype has just a few counts. V is TRBV5-1 and J is TRBJ2-1, with 9 bases lining up with TRBD2. V shed 5 bases, J shed 2 bases, and the junction held 5 bases outside the gene matches. The CDR3 is made up of 15 amino acids. Germline V CDR1 and CDR2: SGHRS, YFSETQ. The CDR3, as DNA: TGCGCCAGCAGGTTTAGCGGGGGCGCCTACAATGAGCAGTTCTTC. Translating gives CASRFSGGAYNEQFF.

This clonotype appeared a few times. The chain recombines TRBV12-5 with TRBJ1-1; D call uncertain. Deletions cut 1 base from V and 8 bases from J, with 5 bases between. Per germline, CDR1 LGHNT and CDR2 FRNRAP. The CDR3 sequence is 11 residues long. DNA of the CDR3: TGTGCTAGTGGTTTGGAGCGGGAAGCTTTCTTT. Encoded protein: CASGLEREAFF.

This clonotype was detected many times. The chain uses TRBV5-1 and TRBJ1-1; D gene unclear. The length of the CDR3 is 15 residues. Germline V gene data show CDR1 as SGHRS and CDR2 as YFSETQ. Trimming pared 3 bases from V and 0 bases from J, leaving 12 bases between. The CDR3 is CASSWRSSMNTEAFF. The CDR3 bases are TGCGCCAGCAGCTGGAGGTCTTCCATGAACACTGAAGCTTTCTTT.

This clonotype was counted a few times. This chain joins TRBV18 and TRBJ1-6, with 9 bases fitting TRBD1. The V gene's germline CDR1 is KGHSH and CDR2 LQKENI. The V segment lost 3 bases and the J segment 10 bases; nucleotides outside the gene matches: 7. The CDR3 spans 15 residues. For the CDR3, the DNA is TGTGCCAGCTCACCCAGGCGGGACAGGGACTCACCCCTCCACTTT. Amino acid sequence: CASSPRRDRDSPLHF. Supplemented by reference TRBV18 and TRBJ1-6, the full variable domain reads NAGVMQNPRHLVRRRGQEARLRCSPMKGHSHVYWYRQLPEEGLKFMVYLQKENIIDESGMPKERFSAEFPKEGPSILRIQQVVRGDSAAYFCASSPRRDRDSPLHFGNGTRLTVT.

This clonotype was detected ten times or more. V and J are TRBV27 and TRBJ2-7; possibly TRBD2 for D (5 bases). V gave up 2 bases and J gave up 4 bases, with 9 bases separating them. CDR3 length: 13 residues. The germline V gene encodes CDR1 MNHEY and CDR2 SMNVEV (reference sequence). The CDR3 region has the DNA TGTGCCAGCAGTTTAGGAGAGGGTTACGAGCAGTACTTC. This sequence encodes CASSLGEGYEQYF.

CDR3 DNA sequence: TGTGCCAGCAGCTTACTTAGAAATAGCAATCAGCCCCAGCATTTT. As protein: CASSLLRNSNQPQHF. The rearrangement uses TRBV7-2 and TRBJ1-5; no definite D call. This CDR3 region has 15 residues. Germline CDR1 is SGHTA and CDR2 is FQGNSA. Trimming left V 2 bases short and J 0 bases short, with 8 bases between.

The sample holds many counts of this clonotype. The chain is built from TRBV7-2 and TRBJ1-5; D gene ambiguous. Trimming removed 3 bases from V and 10 bases from J, with 10 bases in between. The CDR3 covers 12 residues. Looked up from germline, CDR1 is SGHTA and CDR2 is FQGNSA. The CDR3: CASSLYADPQHF. CDR3 sequence (DNA): TGTGCCAGCAGCTTGTATGCAGACCCCCAGCATTTT.

This clonotype was counted at least ten times. V is TRBV9 and J is TRBJ1-2; D remains ambiguous. Germline CDR1 is SGDLS and CDR2 is YYNGEE. This CDR3 is 11 amino acids long. Trimming stripped 3 bases from V and 4 bases from J, with 4 bases between. CDR3 sequence (DNA): TGTGCCAGCAGCGAAGGCTATGGCTACACCTTC. Translating gives CASSEGYGYTF.

This clonotype has just a few counts. The chain recombines TRBV3-1 with TRBJ1-1; tentatively, D is TRBD1 (5 bases). Trimming took off 1 base at V and 4 bases at J, with 10 bases between the two ends. The CDR3 totals 14 residues. Germline CDR1 reads LGHDT; CDR2 reads YNNKEL (reference sequence). The CDR3 DNA reads TGTGCCAGCAGCCAAGTTGCAGGGTTCACTGAAGCTTTCTTT. This sequence encodes CASSQVAGFTEAFF.

This clonotype appeared a few times. The rearrangement joins TRBV6-6 to TRBJ2-7; 9 nucleotides agree with TRBD1. V trimming: 0 bases; J trimming: 2 bases; junction bases outside the gene matches: 5. The germline gives CDR1 MNHNY, CDR2 SVGAGI (reference sequence). CDR3 length equals 16 residues. CDR3 nucleotides: TGTGCCAGCAGTTACTCGCATGGGACAGGGACCTACGAGCAGTACGTC. Translation gives CASSYSHGTGTYEQYV.

There are a few counts of this clonotype. J is TRBJ2-5 and V is TRBV7-9, with TRBD1 matching over 9 bases. V shed 3 bases, J shed 7 bases, and the junction held 3 bases outside the gene matches. The CDR3 length is 13 residues. Germline CDR1 reads SEHNR; CDR2 reads FQNEAQ (reference sequence). Written as DNA, the CDR3 is TGTGCCAGCAGCTTGGGACAGGGATTGACCCAGTACTTC. As protein: CASSLGQGLTQYF.

This clonotype was found many times. CDR3 DNA: TGCAGCGTGGTGACAGGGCTACCTGAAGCTTTCTTT. Protein sequence: CSVVTGLPEAFF. This rearrangement joins TRBV29-1 to TRBJ1-1, with TRBD1 matching 7 bases. CDR1 SQVTM and CDR2 ANQGSEA come from the germline V gene. The CDR3 is 12 amino acids. V trimming: 6 bases; J trimming: 6 bases; junction bases outside the gene matches: 7.

This clonotype has a handful of counts. This chain uses TRBV12-3 or TRBV12-4 with TRBJ1-5; D call uncertain. V lost 7 bases to trimming and J lost 0 bases, with 10 bases between them. CDR3 length equals 14 residues. The CDR3 is CASNGEYSNQPQHF. The CDR3 coding sequence is TGTGCCAGCAACGGAGAGTATAGCAATCAGCCCCAGCATTTT.

The chain carries TRBV9 and TRBJ2-1, with a weak D call TRBD2 (6 bases). The ends were cut back, 3 bases at V and 13 bases at J, with 17 bases in the middle. Germline CDR1 is SGDLS and CDR2 is YYNGEE. The CDR3 extends over 13 amino acids. The CDR3 region has the DNA TGTGCCAGCAGCGGAGGGAGGAGGGGAGGCCAGTTCTTC. Amino acid sequence: CASSGGRRGGQFF. Full variable domain (outside the CDR3, taken from reference TRBV9 and TRBJ2-1): DSGVTQTPKHLITATGQRVTLRCSPRSGDLSVYWYQQSLDQGLQFLIQYYNGEERAKGNILERFSAQQFPDLHSELNLSSLELGDSALYFCASSGGRRGGQFFGPGTRLTVL.

This clonotype was seen only once. Being one base from a much bigger clone, this may be a read error. The chain joins TRBV2 to TRBJ2-7, with 7 bases that match TRBD1. Germline CDR1 reads SNHLY; CDR2 reads FYNNEI. This CDR3 comprises 13 residues. CDR3 region: CASSRQGRYKQYV. The CDR3 DNA follows: TGTGCCAGCAGTCGACAGGGCCGCTACAAGCAGTACGTC.

This clonotype was found once. One junction end does not reproduce the germline sequence, and a read error may be involved. V gene TRBV7-2 combines with J gene TRBJ1-2, with D possibly being TRBD1 (5 bases). The CDR3 has 15 amino acids. The germline gives CDR1 SGHTA, CDR2 FQGNSA. CDR3 in DNA: TGTGTCAGCAGCGATGGACAAGGCCTAATCTATGGCTACACCTTC. Amino acids: CVSSDGQGLIYGYTF.

This clonotype was seen a few times. This rearrangement joins TRBV10-3 to TRBJ2-1, with D unclear. V was shortened by 7 bases and J by 3 bases, with 10 bases between the two germline ends. Germline CDR1 reads ENHRY; CDR2 reads SYGVKD. The CDR3 has 13 residues. As DNA, the CDR3 is TGTGCCATCACGCGGCAGGACTACAATGAGCAGTTCTTC. This encodes CAITRQDYNEQFF.

J is TRBJ1-2 and V is TRBV2, with TRBD1 identical over 7 bases. Germline CDR1 is SNHLY and CDR2 is FYNNEI. J lost 2 bases, V lost 3 bases, and 6 bases had no gene match. This CDR3 spans 15 amino acids. This CDR3 is CASSERWTGNYGYTF. In nucleotides, the CDR3 is TGTGCCAGCAGTGAGAGATGGACAGGCAACTATGGCTACACCTTC.